Listed here are 11 T cell receptor beta chains from one sample, sequenced in a study of blood T cell repertoires in COVID-19. Measured with immunoSEQ multiplex PCR; TCRdb has only the in-frame clones, and not every one. The sample carries roughly 500,000 clones, 89% recorded once. The source material was peripheral blood. Receptors originate from a man between 18 and 35 years old with COVID-19, enrolled during active disease.

The chain has TRBV14 and TRBJ1-2; a weak D match, TRBD1 (6 bases). Trimming cost V 1 base and J 0 bases, with 15 bases left between them. The CDR3 is 17 residues long. Per the germline V gene, CDR1 is SGHDN and CDR2 is FVKESK. CDR3 bases: TGTGCCAGCAGCCAAGGAACCGACAGGCTAGCTAACTATGGCTACACCTTC. It codes for CASSQGTDRLANYGYTF.

This chain connects TRBV7-9 to TRBJ2-3, with 9 positions matching TRBD2. The ends lost 5 bases at V and 0 bases at J; junction bases unmatched: 3. Germline V gives CDR1 SEHNR, CDR2 FQNEAQ (reference sequence). The CDR3 covers 15 residues. In DNA, the CDR3 is TGTGCCAGCAGCCCTAGCGGGACTAGCACAGATACGCAGTATTTT. Translating gives CASSPSGTSTDTQYF.

The chain carries TRBV21-1 and TRBJ2-1; TRBD2, as called in the table, went unchecked against the DNA. TRBV21-1 is shown as a pseudogene. This CDR3 is 15 amino acids long. The CDR3 bases are TGTGCCAGCAGCAAGACTAGCGGGTCGAACAATGAGCAGTTCTTC. It codes for CASSKTSGSNNEQFF.

V is TRBV3-1 (or the pseudogene TRBV3-2) and J is TRBJ1-3, with D tentatively TRBD1 (5 bases). This CDR3 has 16 amino acids. Germline V gene lookup returns CDR1 LGHDT and CDR2 YNNKEL (reference sequence). Trimming took 6 bases from V and 0 from J, leaving 15 bases between them. The CDR3 nucleotides are TGTGCCAGCAGATTACTCGGGGGGTCCTCTGGAAACACCATATATTTT. Its protein is CASRLLGGSSGNTIYF.

This clone appeared a single time. V and J are TRBV9 and TRBJ2-2; a possible D gene is TRBD2 (6 bases). The germline CDR1 and CDR2 sequences are SGDLS and YYNGEE. Deletions cut 4 bases from V and 10 bases from J, with 26 bases between. The length of the CDR3 is 17 residues. In nucleotides, the CDR3 is TGTGCCAGCAGCCCTTCTAGTGGGGGGTGGGCTGGGAAGGAGCTGTTTTTT. Translated, it gives CASSPSSGGWAGKELFF.

This rearrangement joins TRBV21-1 to TRBJ2-2; TRBD1 is taken as the D call from the table, unchecked against the DNA. TRBV21-1 is reported as a pseudogene. The CDR3 has 16 residues. CDR3 in DNA: TGTGCCAGCAAAAGGGTAGGACAGGAGATTACCGGGGAGCTGTTTTTT. Its translation is CASKRVGQEITGELFF.

The chain uses TRBV7-9 and TRBJ1-5, with 11 nucleotides matching TRBD1. V trimming: 5 bases; J trimming: 2 bases; junction bases outside the gene matches: 5. This CDR3 spans 16 amino acids. Germline V gene data show CDR1 as SEHNR and CDR2 as FQNEAQ (reference sequence). The chain's CDR3 is CASSAPGQGGNQPQHF. CDR3 coding DNA: TGTGCCAGCAGCGCCCCGGGACAGGGGGGCAATCAGCCCCAGCATTTT.

This clone appeared once. The genes are TRBV6-6 and TRBJ2-2; 10 positions match TRBD1. Germline CDR1 and CDR2: MNHNY and SVGAGI (reference sequence). This CDR3 is built from 15 residues. V dropped 6 bases and J dropped 9; count of bases not matched to a gene: 10. CDR3 DNA: TGTGCCAGCAGCCCCGGACAGGGGGGGACCAGGGAGCTGTTTTTT. It translates to CASSPGQGGTRELFF.

V is TRBV3-1 (or the pseudogene TRBV3-2) and J is TRBJ1-1; the match to TRBD1 covers 7 bases. The CDR3 covers 13 residues. Unmatched junction bases numbered 3, after V lost 4 bases and J lost 4 bases. Germline CDR1 is LGHDT and CDR2 is YNNKEL (reference sequence). The CDR3 spells CASSPTGITEAFF. DNA for the CDR3: TGTGCCAGCAGCCCGACAGGGATCACTGAAGCTTTCTTT.

V and J are TRBV2 and TRBJ2-5; 11 bases are a match to TRBD2. Germline lookup yields CDR1 SNHLY and CDR2 FYNNEI. V lost 6 bases, J lost 9 bases, and 9 bases stayed unmatched. This CDR3 is 14 amino acids long. DNA for the CDR3: TGTGCCAGCAGCTTGCCCACTAGCGGGAGTGCCCAGTACTTC. This sequence encodes CASSLPTSGSAQYF.

This chain uses TRBV4-2 with TRBJ1-2; D is perhaps TRBD1 (6 bases). CDR1 is LGHNA and CDR2 is YNFKEQ in the germline V gene. The CDR3 is 16 amino acids. The ends were cut back, 1 base at V and 0 bases at J, with 12 bases in the middle. Here the CDR3 reads CASSQADRKSNYGYTF. Written as DNA, the CDR3 is TGTGCCAGCAGCCAAGCGGACAGAAAATCTAACTATGGCTACACCTTC.